These T cell receptor beta chains were read from a single sample in a study of beta chain features in type 1 diabetes. TCRdb keeps only in-frame clones here, not all; method: immunoSEQ multiplex PCR. Of under 250,000 clones listed, around 26% are singletons. The material sequenced was central memory CD4+ T cells from blood. The receptors originated from a man younger than 45 in good health. Each CDR3 is given with its conserved first and last residue. The D gene is left open where the match is weak. Clone size, where shown, is once, few, many, or a class for clones that have expanded.

cdr3_aa,cdr3_nt,v_call,d_call,clone_size,j_call
CAWTGPSAEAFF,TGTGCCTGGACCGGCCCCTCCGCTGAAGCTTTCTTT,TRBV30,.,once,TRBJ1-1
CASSLDGGTASWYF,TGTGCCAGCAGCTTAGACGGTGGGACCGCCTCTTGGTACTTC,TRBV7-2,.,few,TRBJ2-5
CASSLAGQGAWGNQPQHF,TGTGCCAGCAGCTTGGCGGGACAGGGGGCCTGGGGCAATCAGCCCCAGCATTTT,TRBV5-6,TRBD1,.,TRBJ1-5
CASSTRGGGRTGELFF,TGTGCCAGCAGCACCCGGGGCGGGGGCCGCACCGGGGAGCTGTTTTTT,TRBV5-4,.,many,TRBJ2-2
CATTGRVKTGELFF,TGTGCCACCACGGGCAGGGTCAAGACCGGGGAGCTGTTTTTT,TRBV28,.,.,TRBJ2-2
CAWTRTVQETQYF,TGTGCCTGGACTCGGACGGTGCAAGAGACCCAGTACTTC,TRBV30,.,few,TRBJ2-5
CASSLSGELQETQYF,TGTGCCAGCAGTTTATCTGGGGAGCTACAAGAGACCCAGTACTTC,TRBV28,.,.,TRBJ2-5
CASSLISGANVLTF,TGTGCCAGCAGCTTAATCTCTGGGGCCAACGTCCTGACTTTC,TRBV7-2,.,few,TRBJ2-6
CAWSRQTPGNTIYF,TGTGCCTGGAGCCGACAGACCCCGGGAAACACCATATATTTT,TRBV30,.,few,TRBJ1-3
CASSAGNVPGGYTF,TGTGCCAGCAGCGCGGGTAACGTGCCCGGCGGCTACACCTTC,TRBV9,.,.,TRBJ1-2
CATSRARNEQYF,TGTGCCACCAGCAGAGCCAGGAACGAGCAGTACTTC,TRBV15,.,.,TRBJ2-7
CARSLEGGDYNEQFF,TGCGCCCGCAGCTTGGAAGGGGGCGATTACAATGAGCAGTTCTTC,TRBV5-1,TRBD1,.,TRBJ2-1
CASSTRTGTYNEQFF,TGTGCCAGCAGCACCCGGACGGGAACCTACAATGAGCAGTTCTTC,TRBV14,.,few,TRBJ2-1
CASSSVSEQYF,TGTGCCAGCAGTTCGGTCTCGGAGCAGTACTTC,TRBV6-6,.,few,TRBJ2-7
CASSLGGYNQPQHF,TGTGCCAGCAGCTTAGGGGGATACAATCAGCCCCAGCATTTT,TRBV7-9,.,.,TRBJ1-5
CASSHYSRTGELFF,TGTGCCAGTAGTCACTACTCTCGCACCGGGGAGCTGTTTTTT,TRBV19,.,.,TRBJ2-2
CASSLETNTGELFF,TGTGCCAGCAGCTTAGAGACCAACACCGGGGAGCTGTTTTTT,TRBV7-9,.,.,TRBJ2-2
CASSFGTNTQYF,TGTGCCAGCAGTTTCGGGACGAATACGCAGTATTTT,TRBV7-9,.,few,TRBJ2-3
CAISESMGRGGTGELFF,TGTGCCATCAGTGAGTCGATGGGTAGAGGGGGAACCGGGGAGCTGTTTTTT,TRBV10-3,.,.,TRBJ2-2
CASRRDTLSSYEQYF,TGTGCCAGCAGAAGGGACACCCTGAGCTCCTACGAGCAGTACTTC,TRBV6-5,.,few,TRBJ2-7
CASSLWGAYNEQFF,TGTGCCAGCAGTCTCTGGGGGGCCTACAATGAGCAGTTCTTC,TRBV28,.,few,TRBJ2-1
CASRPGLAGGNEQFF,TGTGCCAGCAGACCAGGACTAGCGGGGGGTAATGAGCAGTTCTTC,TRBV5-4,TRBD2,few,TRBJ2-1
CASSFKPAVDSYNEQFF,TGTGCCAGCAGCTTCAAACCGGCCGTAGATTCCTACAATGAGCAGTTCTTC,TRBV5-8,.,few,TRBJ2-1
CAWTLGLAGVSEQYF,TGTGCCTGGACATTGGGACTAGCGGGAGTGAGCGAGCAGTACTTC,TRBV30,TRBD2,.,TRBJ2-7
CAWARDPGANVLTF,TGTGCCTGGGCGAGGGATCCTGGGGCCAACGTCCTGACTTTC,TRBV30,.,many,TRBJ2-6
CAWDRGSGANVLTF,TGTGCCTGGGACAGGGGCTCTGGGGCCAACGTCCTGACTTTC,TRBV30,TRBD1,.,TRBJ2-6
CASNAEYQETQYF,TGTGCCAGTAACGCCGAATACCAAGAGACCCAGTACTTC,TRBV19,.,.,TRBJ2-5
CASSPIGRSGNTIYF,TGTGCCAGCAGTCCTATAGGGAGATCGGGAAACACCATATATTTT,TRBV9,.,.,TRBJ1-3
CASSLQGTDTQYF,TGTGCCAGCAGCCTTCAGGGCACAGATACGCAGTATTTT,TRBV14,.,few,TRBJ2-3
CASSRVGTEYEQYF,TGTGCCAGCTCACGAGTCGGGACAGAATACGAGCAGTACTTC,TRBV18,TRBD1,.,TRBJ2-7
CASSGGAGDWDTQYF,TGTGCCAGCAGTGGGGGAGCGGGAGATTGGGATACGCAGTATTTT,TRBV28,TRBD2,many,TRBJ2-3
CASSGPGQGWGYTF,TGTGCCAGCAGCGGACCGGGACAGGGCTGGGGCTACACCTTC,TRBV5-6,TRBD1,.,TRBJ1-2
CASSSRGGFYEQYF,TGTGCCAGCAGTTCCAGGGGGGGCTTCTACGAGCAGTACTTC,TRBV6-5,.,.,TRBJ2-7
CASSSGTVGGETQYF,TGCGCCAGCAGCTCCGGGACCGTGGGAGGAGAGACCCAGTACTTC,TRBV5-1,.,.,TRBJ2-5
CAWSKGGTNTGELFF,TGTGCCTGGAGTAAGGGCGGGACGAACACCGGGGAGCTGTTTTTT,TRBV30,.,.,TRBJ2-2
CASSLPTGGNNEQFF,TGTGCCAGCAGCTTGCCAACTGGGGGGAACAATGAGCAGTTCTTC,TRBV7-9,.,.,TRBJ2-1
CASTIANGLGGYTF,TGTGCCAGCACCATTGCTAACGGCTTGGGAGGCTACACCTTC,TRBV6-6,.,.,TRBJ1-2
CASSSGKGGNEQFF,TGCGCCAGCAGTTCGGGAAAAGGCGGCAATGAGCAGTTCTTC,TRBV5-1,.,few,TRBJ2-1
CASSRDLVGLDTQYF,TGTGCCAGCAGTCGCGACCTCGTGGGTCTGGATACGCAGTATTTT,TRBV7-8,.,many,TRBJ2-3